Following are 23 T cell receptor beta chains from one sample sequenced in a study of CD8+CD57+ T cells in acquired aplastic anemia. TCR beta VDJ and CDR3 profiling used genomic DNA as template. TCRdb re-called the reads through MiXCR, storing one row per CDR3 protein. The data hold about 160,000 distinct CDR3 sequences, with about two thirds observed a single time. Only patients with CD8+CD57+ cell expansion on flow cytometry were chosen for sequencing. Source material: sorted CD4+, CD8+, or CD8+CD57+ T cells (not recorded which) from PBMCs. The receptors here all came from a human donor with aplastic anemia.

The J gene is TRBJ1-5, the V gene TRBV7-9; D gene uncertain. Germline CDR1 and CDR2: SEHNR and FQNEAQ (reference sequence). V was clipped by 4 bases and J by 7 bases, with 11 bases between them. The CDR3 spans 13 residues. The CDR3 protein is CASSSSVGQPQHF. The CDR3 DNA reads TGTGCCAGCAGCTCAAGTGTGGGACAGCCCCAGCATTTT.

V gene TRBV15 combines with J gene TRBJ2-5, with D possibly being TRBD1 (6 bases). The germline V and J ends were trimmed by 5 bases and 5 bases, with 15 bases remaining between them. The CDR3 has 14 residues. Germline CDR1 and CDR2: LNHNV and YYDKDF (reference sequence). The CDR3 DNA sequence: TGTGCCACCAGCTTACAACAGGGCCCCGAGACCCAGTACTTC. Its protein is CATSLQQGPETQYF. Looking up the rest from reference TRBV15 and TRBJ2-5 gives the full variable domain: DAMVIQNPRYQVTQFGKPVTLSCSQTLNHNVMYWYQQKSSQAPKLLFHYYDKDFNNEADTPDNFQSRRPNTSFCFLDIRSPGLGDTAMYLCATSLQQGPETQYFGPGTRLLVL.

For the CDR3, the DNA is TGTGCCAGCACCCGGACAGGGATTAACTATGGCTACACCTTC. Translating it yields CASTRTGINYGYTF. The chain employs TRBV9 and TRBJ1-2, with TRBD1 matching 8 bases. The CDR3 contains 14 residues. V lost 6 bases, J lost 1 base, and 5 bases stayed unmatched. The germline CDR1 and CDR2 sequences are SGDLS and YYNGEE.

The CDR3 DNA sequence: TGTGCCAGCAGCTACGCAGGGGGCAGGTCCACTGAAGCTTTCTTT. This translates into CASSYAGGRSTEAFF. This chain joins TRBV7-2 and TRBJ1-1, with 8 bases lining up with TRBD1. The CDR3 sequence is 15 residues long. CDR1 is SGHTA and CDR2 is FQGNSA in the germline V gene. The ends lost 4 bases at V and 4 bases at J; junction bases unmatched: 8.

The CDR3 DNA follows: TGTGCCAGCAGCTTCCAGACAGGGATGGAGAACTATGGCTACACCTTC. Protein: CASSFQTGMENYGYTF. V and J are TRBV7-8 and TRBJ1-2; 7 bases fit TRBD1. The V gene's germline CDR1 is SGHVS and CDR2 FQNEAQ. V shed 3 bases and J 2 bases; nucleotides not matched to a gene: 9. The CDR3 covers 16 residues.

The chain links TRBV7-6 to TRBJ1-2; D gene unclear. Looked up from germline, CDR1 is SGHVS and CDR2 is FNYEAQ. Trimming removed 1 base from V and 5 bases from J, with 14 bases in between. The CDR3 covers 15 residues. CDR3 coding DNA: TGTGCCAGCAGCTTAGAGGGTGGGTTGCCTTATGGCTACACCTTC. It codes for CASSLEGGLPYGYTF.

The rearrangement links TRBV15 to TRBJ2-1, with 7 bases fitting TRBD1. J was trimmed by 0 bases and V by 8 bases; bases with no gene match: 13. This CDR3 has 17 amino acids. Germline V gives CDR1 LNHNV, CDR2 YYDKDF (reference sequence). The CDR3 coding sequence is TGTGCCACCCGACCCGAAGGGGGCCGGAGCTCCTACAATGAGCAGTTCTTC. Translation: CATRPEGGRSSYNEQFF.

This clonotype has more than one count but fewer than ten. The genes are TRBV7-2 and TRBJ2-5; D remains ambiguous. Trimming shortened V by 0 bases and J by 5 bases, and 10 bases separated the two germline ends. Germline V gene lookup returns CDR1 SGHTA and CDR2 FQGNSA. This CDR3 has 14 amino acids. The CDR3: CASSLAGFRETQYF. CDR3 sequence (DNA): TGTGCCAGCAGCTTAGCAGGGTTTCGGGAGACCCAGTACTTC.

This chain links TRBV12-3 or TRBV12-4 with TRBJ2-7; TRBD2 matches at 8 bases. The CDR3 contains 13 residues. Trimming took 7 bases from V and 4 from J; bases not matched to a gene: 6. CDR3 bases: TGTGCCAGCAACCAGCGGGGGAGTTACGAGCAGTACTTC. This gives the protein CASNQRGSYEQYF.

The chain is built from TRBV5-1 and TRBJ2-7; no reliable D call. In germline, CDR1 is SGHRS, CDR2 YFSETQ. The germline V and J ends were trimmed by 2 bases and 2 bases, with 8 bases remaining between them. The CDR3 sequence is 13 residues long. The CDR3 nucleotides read TGCGCCAGCAGCTTTTTAGGACCCTACGAGCAGTACTTC. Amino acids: CASSFLGPYEQYF.

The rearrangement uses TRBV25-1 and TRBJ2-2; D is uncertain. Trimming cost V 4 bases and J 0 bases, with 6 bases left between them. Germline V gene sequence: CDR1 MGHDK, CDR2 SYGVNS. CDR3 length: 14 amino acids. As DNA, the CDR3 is TGTGCCAGCAGTGCTCTCGCGAACACCGGGGAGCTGTTTTTT. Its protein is CASSALANTGELFF.

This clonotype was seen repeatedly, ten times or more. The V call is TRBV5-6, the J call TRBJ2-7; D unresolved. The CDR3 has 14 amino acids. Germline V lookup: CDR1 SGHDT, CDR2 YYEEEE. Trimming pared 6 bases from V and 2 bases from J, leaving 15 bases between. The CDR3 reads CASNSRTAPYEQYF. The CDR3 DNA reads TGTGCCAGCAACTCTAGGACGGCTCCCTACGAGCAGTACTTC.

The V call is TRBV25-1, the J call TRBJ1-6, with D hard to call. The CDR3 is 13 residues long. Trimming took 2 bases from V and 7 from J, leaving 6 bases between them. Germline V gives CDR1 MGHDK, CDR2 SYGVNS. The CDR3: CASSEGNNSPLHF. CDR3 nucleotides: TGTGCCAGCAGTGAAGGCAACAATTCACCCCTCCACTTT. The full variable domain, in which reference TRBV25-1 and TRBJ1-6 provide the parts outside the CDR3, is EADIYQTPRYLVIGTGKKITLECSQTMGHDKMYWYQQDPGMELHLIHYSYGVNSTEKGDLSSESTVSRIRTEHFPLTLESARPSHTSQYLCASSEGNNSPLHFGNGTRLTVT.

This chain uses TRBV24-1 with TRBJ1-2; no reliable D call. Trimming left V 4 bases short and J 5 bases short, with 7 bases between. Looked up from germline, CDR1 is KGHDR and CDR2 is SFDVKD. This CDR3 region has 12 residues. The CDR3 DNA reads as TGTGCCACCAGTGAGTGGGCTTATGGCTACACCTTC. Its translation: CATSEWAYGYTF.

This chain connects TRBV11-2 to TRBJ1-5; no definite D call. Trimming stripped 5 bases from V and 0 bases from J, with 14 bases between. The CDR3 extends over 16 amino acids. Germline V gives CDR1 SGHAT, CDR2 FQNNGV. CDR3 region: CASSIRRVYSNQPQHF. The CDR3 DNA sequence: TGTGCCAGCAGCATTCGACGGGTCTATAGCAATCAGCCCCAGCATTTT. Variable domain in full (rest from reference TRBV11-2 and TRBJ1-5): EAGVAQSPRYKIIEKRQSVAFWCNPISGHATLYWYQQILGQGPKLLIQFQNNGVVDDSQLPKDRFSAERLKGVDSTLKIQPAKLEDSAVYLCASSIRRVYSNQPQHFGDGTRLSIL.

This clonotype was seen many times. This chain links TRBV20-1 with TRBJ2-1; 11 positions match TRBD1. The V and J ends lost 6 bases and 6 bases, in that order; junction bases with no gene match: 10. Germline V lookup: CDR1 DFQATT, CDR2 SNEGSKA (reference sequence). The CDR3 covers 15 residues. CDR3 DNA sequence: TGCAGTGCCAGCAGTGCCGGGACAGGGGGCAATGAGCAGTTCTTC. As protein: CSASSAGTGGNEQFF.

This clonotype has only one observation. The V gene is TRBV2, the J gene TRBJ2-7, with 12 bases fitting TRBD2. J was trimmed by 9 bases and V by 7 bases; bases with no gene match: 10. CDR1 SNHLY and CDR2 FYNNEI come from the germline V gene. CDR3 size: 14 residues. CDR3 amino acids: CASMGGTSGFRQYF. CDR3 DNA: TGTGCCAGCATGGGAGGGACTAGCGGGTTCCGGCAGTACTTC.

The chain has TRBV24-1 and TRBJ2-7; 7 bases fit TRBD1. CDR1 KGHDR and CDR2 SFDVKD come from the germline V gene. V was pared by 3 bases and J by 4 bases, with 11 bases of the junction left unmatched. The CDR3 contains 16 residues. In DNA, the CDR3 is TGTGCCACCAGTGATAGGACAGGCGCTGGTGGGTACGAGCAGTACTTC. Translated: CATSDRTGAGGYEQYF.

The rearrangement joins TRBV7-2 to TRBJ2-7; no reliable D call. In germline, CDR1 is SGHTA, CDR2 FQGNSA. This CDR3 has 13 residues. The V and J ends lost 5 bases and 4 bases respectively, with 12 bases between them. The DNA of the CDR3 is TGTGCCAGCAGCCCCACCGCCGCTTACGAGCAGTACTTC. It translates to CASSPTAAYEQYF.

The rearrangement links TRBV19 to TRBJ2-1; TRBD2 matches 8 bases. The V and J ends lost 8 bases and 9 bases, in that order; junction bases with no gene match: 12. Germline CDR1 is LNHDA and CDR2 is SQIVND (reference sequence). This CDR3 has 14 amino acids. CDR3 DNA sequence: TGTGCCAGTGATGGGACTAGAGACCTCGTTGAGCAGTTCTTC. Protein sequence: CASDGTRDLVEQFF.

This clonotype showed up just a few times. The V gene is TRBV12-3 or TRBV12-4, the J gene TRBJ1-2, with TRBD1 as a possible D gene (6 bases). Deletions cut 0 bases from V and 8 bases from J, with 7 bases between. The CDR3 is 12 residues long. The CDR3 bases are TGTGCCAGCAGTTTAGCACAGGGAGGCTACACCTTC. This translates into CASSLAQGGYTF.

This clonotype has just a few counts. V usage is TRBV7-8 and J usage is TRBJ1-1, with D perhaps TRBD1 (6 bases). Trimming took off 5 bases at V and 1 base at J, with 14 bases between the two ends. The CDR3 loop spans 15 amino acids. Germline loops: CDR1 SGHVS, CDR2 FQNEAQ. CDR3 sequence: CASSPRDRRNTEAFF. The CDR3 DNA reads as TGTGCCAGCAGCCCTCGTGACAGGAGGAACACTGAAGCTTTCTTT.

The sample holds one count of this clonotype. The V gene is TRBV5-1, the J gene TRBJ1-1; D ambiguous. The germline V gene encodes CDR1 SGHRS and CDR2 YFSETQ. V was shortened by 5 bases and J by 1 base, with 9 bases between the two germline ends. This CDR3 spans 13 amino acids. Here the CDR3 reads CASRFNPNTEAFF. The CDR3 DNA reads TGCGCCAGCAGGTTTAATCCGAACACTGAAGCTTTCTTT.